The sequence of this T cell receptor (beta chain) was determined in a study of blood T cell repertoires in COVID-19. Overall study context: COVID-19 samples collected from the United States, Italy and Spain covered acute and convalescent phases. In each case, the material was cDNA or gDNA derived from T cells, B-cell-depleted T cells, or PBMCs.

In Seattle, patients joined the study during active infection and were tracked longitudinally. Per the study methods: Nucleated cell counts were estimated from reference gene primer amplification. Profiled with immunoSEQ multiplex PCR; TCRdb holds only in-frame clones, not every one. D and trimming were read from the DNA, whereas the V and J calls and clone size are those reported in that table. The repertoire holds about 330,000 clones, with approximately 90% as singletons. Specimen: peripheral blood. This TCR came from a young man with COVID-19, enrolled during active disease.

As DNA, the CDR3 is TGCAGCGCCCCGTTGGGAGGGATTGGCTACACCTTC. Protein sequence: CSAPLGGIGYTF. This chain uses TRBV29-1 with TRBJ1-2; D uncertain. Germline V gene data show CDR1 as SQVTM and CDR2 as ANQGSEA. There are 12 residues in the CDR3. The V gene lost 7 bases and the J gene lost 7 bases, with 16 bases spanning the gap.